This T cell receptor (beta chain) is from a study of regulatory T cells in long-lasting Graves disease. The CDR3 runs 12 residues. Looked up from germline, CDR1 is LNHDA and CDR2 is SQIVND (reference sequence). The germline V and J ends were trimmed by 5 bases and 7 bases, with 8 bases remaining between them. Time point indicated: persistent/refractory GD, antithyroid drugs over 5 years with positive TRAb. The TCR library used RNA extracted from PBMCs. Each of the patients was recruited from an endocrinology department situated in Xi'an, China. Study results and limitations: Favored usage of TRBV28, TRBJ1-2 and TRBJ2-5 was recorded in persistent disease. The study found lower TCR diversity in persistent Graves' patients than in newly diagnosed ones.

Remarks on this clonotype: Its antigen is unidentified.

CDR3 regions were amplified by Arm-PCR using iRepertoire HTBI primers to build TCR beta libraries. TCRdb processed the multiplex PCR reads anew with MiXCR; each CDR3 protein has one entry. In the table there are about 290,000 distinct CDR3 sequences, approximately 20% of which are singletons. The sequence came from a female donor with Graves disease. This chain connects TRBV19 to TRBJ2-2; D is undetermined. Source: peripheral blood mononuclear cells (PBMCs), taken when the disease was refractory, from a patient treated with antithyroid drugs. For the CDR3, the DNA is TGTGCCAGTAGTCTTCCTCACGGGGAGCTGTTTTTT. It translates to CASSLPHGELFF.